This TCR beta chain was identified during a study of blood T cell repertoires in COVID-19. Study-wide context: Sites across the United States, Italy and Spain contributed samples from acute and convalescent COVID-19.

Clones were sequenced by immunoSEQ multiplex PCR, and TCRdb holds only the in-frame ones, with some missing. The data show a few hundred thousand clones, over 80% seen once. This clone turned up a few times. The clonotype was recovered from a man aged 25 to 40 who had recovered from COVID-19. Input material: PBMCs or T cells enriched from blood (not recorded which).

CDR3 amino acids: CASSTTGGYQPQHF. The CDR3 region has the DNA TGTGCCAGCAGCACCACAGGGGGCTATCAGCCCCAGCATTTT. The chain is built from TRBV6-5 and TRBJ1-5; 9 bases fit TRBD1. Germline CDR1 is MNHEY and CDR2 is SVGAGI. Unmatched junction bases numbered 5, after V lost 6 bases and J lost 5 bases. The CDR3 runs to 14 residues.